This T cell receptor (beta chain) was profiled in a study of OX40 agonist ivuxolimab in advanced cancers. The ends were cut back, 6 bases at V and 3 bases at J, with 12 bases in the middle. CDR3 length equals 14 residues. Germline V lookup: CDR1 MDHEN, CDR2 SYDVKM. Assay: immunoSEQ multiplex PCR; the TCRdb copy retains only in-frame clones and omits some. Among some 57,000 clones, around 90% were seen once, and the ten largest hold 5.4%. V usage is TRBV28 and J usage is TRBJ2-1, with TRBD2 as a possible D gene (5 bases). The sample was CD4+ or CD8+ T cells sorted from blood, taken in a trial of the OX40 agonist ivuxolimab. This TCR came from an adult with an advanced solid tumor such as melanoma, head and neck, liver or kidney cancer. The CDR3 sequence: CASRKTSIYNEQFF. The CDR3 DNA reads as TGTGCCAGCAGGAAAACTAGTATCTACAATGAGCAGTTCTTC.